This TCR beta chain was sequenced during a study of molecular identifiers for immune sequencing clone quantification. Background on the study: In replicates, the authors split RNA from roughly 20,000 or 100,000 naive CD8 cells five ways and sequenced four.

The CDR3 is 17 residues long. This clonotype was detected ten times or more. As CD8+CD4-CCR7+CD45RA+ cells, naive CD8 T cells were sorted. TCRdb reanalysed the PCR reads using MiXCR and keeps one entry per CDR3 protein. This repertoire shows about 320,000 distinct CDR3 sequences, roughly 23% found once; its top ten account for roughly 0.7%. The chain has TRBV21-1 and TRBJ2-4; the D call TRBD2 from the table was never checked on the DNA. TRBV21-1 constitutes a pseudogene. The receptor comes from a human donor in good health. Some libraries in this study had Jurkat cell RNA spiked in. Material for sequencing was naive CD8+ T cells from blood, with Jurkat cell RNA spiked in. Subset reported: FACS-sorted CD8+CD4-CCR7+CD45RA+ naive T cells. The CDR3 loop reads CASSKVLQPTPHDIQYF. Here the CDR3 DNA reads TGTGCCAGCAGCAAAGTCCTCCAACCGACTCCGCACGACATTCAGTACTTC.